Each of the 27 T cell receptor beta chains below was sequenced from the same sample in a study of T cell repertoires in cytomegalovirus infection. TCRdb re-called the reads through MiXCR, storing one row per CDR3 protein. The sample holds 550,000 to 850,000 distinct CDR3 sequences, around 32% seen once. Their target antigens are unknown. Sequencing used cultured PBMCs, obtained from culture after CMV antigen stimulation. The receptors here all came from a human donor in good health (CMV status not recorded). Some clones in this sample may be carry-over from other donors' samples.

The chain uses TRBV12-3 or TRBV12-4 and TRBJ1-1; TRBD1 matches at 7 bases. CDR3 length: 12 amino acids. With V trimmed by 1 base and J by 11 bases, 4 bases remained unmatched. CDR3 loop: CASSLGTGFAFF. In DNA form, the CDR3 reads TGTGCCAGCAGTTTAGGGACAGGATTCGCTTTCTTT.

There are a few counts of this clonotype. This chain links TRBV7-8 with TRBJ1-3; tentative D call: TRBD1 (6 bases). Deletions cut 5 bases from V and 0 bases from J, with 14 bases between. The CDR3 length is 16 residues. Per germline, CDR1 SGHVS and CDR2 FQNEAQ. CDR3 DNA sequence: TGTGCCAGCAGCGGGGAAGGGACAAGCTCTGGAAACACCATATATTTT. Encoded protein: CASSGEGTSSGNTIYF.

This clonotype was observed once. The gene calls are TRBV30 and TRBJ1-5; the match to TRBD1 covers 10 bases. The CDR3 contains 14 residues. Germline lookup yields CDR1 GTSNPN and CDR2 SVGIG (reference sequence). The V and J ends lost 7 bases and 4 bases, in that order; junction bases with no gene match: 7. The CDR3 DNA reads TGTGCCTCACGGGACAGGGGAGATAATCAGCCCCAGCATTTT. Amino acids: CASRDRGDNQPQHF.

This clonotype was counted once. This chain connects TRBV10-3 to TRBJ1-5; D unresolved. Germline V gene data show CDR1 as ENHRY and CDR2 as SYGVKD. There are 13 residues in the CDR3. V shed 4 bases and J shed 3 bases, with 7 bases lying between them. The CDR3 DNA sequence: TGTGCCATCAGTGGTAGACCCAATCAGCCCCAGCATTTT. It translates to CAISGRPNQPQHF.

The CDR3 reads CAARGSYKQETQYF. CDR3 nucleotides: TGTGCCGCCCGAGGCAGCTATAAACAAGAGACCCAGTACTTC. V is TRBV6-5 and J is TRBJ2-5; D gene ambiguous. The V end was cut by 11 bases, the J end by 2 bases, with 18 bases between. Germline assignment: CDR1 MNHEY and CDR2 SVGAGI. The CDR3 is made up of 14 amino acids.

V usage is TRBV7-2 and J usage is TRBJ2-2; the match to TRBD2 covers 8 bases. Trimming at V came to 5 bases and at J to 3 bases, leaving 5 bases not matched to a gene. The germline V gene has CDR1 SGHTA and CDR2 FQGNSA. This CDR3 is 15 amino acids long. The CDR3 region has the DNA TGTGCCAGCAGCCCGGGGGGGTATTACACCGGGGAGCTGTTTTTT. Residues: CASSPGGYYTGELFF.

The chain is built from TRBV5-1 and TRBJ2-3; TRBD2 aligns across 7 bases. Trimming at V came to 3 bases and at J to 7 bases, leaving 14 bases not matched to a gene. The CDR3 is made up of 16 amino acids. The germline V gene has CDR1 SGHRS and CDR2 YFSETQ. The CDR3 DNA reads TGCGCCAGCAGCTCACCCGTGCGGGGGACCTCGAATACGCAGTATTTT. This encodes CASSSPVRGTSNTQYF.

This clonotype appeared many times. The chain recombines TRBV7-2 with TRBJ2-3, with D unresolved. This CDR3 region has 11 residues. CDR1 is SGHTA and CDR2 is FQGNSA in the germline V gene. Trimming stripped 4 bases from V and 5 bases from J, with 4 bases between. This chain's CDR3 is CASSSLDTQYF. Written as DNA, the CDR3 is TGTGCCAGCAGCTCCTTAGATACGCAGTATTTT.

This clonotype has a single count. V and J are TRBV19 and TRBJ1-4; D remains ambiguous. CDR3 length equals 13 residues. V dropped 9 bases and J dropped 4 bases, with 12 bases sitting between them. Germline CDR1 is LNHDA and CDR2 is SQIVND (reference sequence). The DNA of the CDR3 is TGTGCCAGCCACCGGGTATTTAATGAAAAACTGTTTTTT. Protein: CASHRVFNEKLFF.

This chain links TRBV6-8 with TRBJ1-1, with D perhaps TRBD1 (5 bases). V was cut by 5 bases and J by 1 base, with 17 bases left in between. CDR1 is MNHGY and CDR2 is SAAAGT in the germline V gene. The CDR3 has 16 residues. CDR3 residues: CASSLGPAGENTEAFF. CDR3 coding DNA: TGTGCCAGCAGTCTAGGGCCCGCGGGGGAGAACACTGAAGCTTTCTTT.

In this sample, this clonotype turned up a few times. The chain combines TRBV7-2 with TRBJ2-3; D assignment may be TRBD1 or TRBD2 (5 bases each). CDR1 and CDR2 (germline): SGHTA, FQGNSA. Between the trimmed V and J ends, which lost 5 bases and 6 bases, there was a span of 15 bases. The CDR3 contains 14 residues. CDR3 sequence (DNA): TGTGCCAGCAGCCGGGACCGCGCAATGGATACGCAGTATTTT. Protein sequence: CASSRDRAMDTQYF.

J is TRBJ1-1 and V is TRBV6-6; TRBD1 agrees at 7 bases. This CDR3 has 12 residues. CDR1 is MNHNY, CDR2 SVGAGI, per germline (reference sequence). V dropped 6 bases and J dropped 8; count of bases not matched to a gene: 6. CDR3 DNA sequence: TGTGCCAGCAGCTTCTTGGACAGGGAAGCTTTCTTT. Its protein is CASSFLDREAFF.

In regard to this clonotype: Relative to the germline gene, one junction end is altered; a read error may explain this. The chain couples TRBV5-3 to TRBJ2-5, with D perhaps assigned TRBD1 or TRBD2 (5 bases each). TRBV5-3 is flagged as an ORF with uncertain function. The CDR3 totals 16 residues. The CDR3, as DNA: TGTGCCAGCAGCTTGGTAGGTGGGACCTACCAAGAGACCCAGTACTTC. Its translation is CASSLVGGTYQETQYF.

The V gene is TRBV6-6, the J gene TRBJ2-3, with D unresolved. Germline V lookup: CDR1 MNHNY, CDR2 SVGAGI (reference sequence). Trimming stripped 6 bases from V and 6 bases from J, with 10 bases between. The CDR3 sequence is 12 residues long. The CDR3 sequence: CASSPFQDTQYF. The CDR3 DNA reads as TGTGCCAGCAGCCCCTTTCAGGATACGCAGTATTTT.

The rearrangement joins TRBV2 to TRBJ1-1; no clear D gene. V was clipped by 7 bases and J by 0 bases, with 9 bases between them. The CDR3 is 13 amino acids. The germline V gene encodes CDR1 SNHLY and CDR2 FYNNEI. CDR3 amino acids: CASMGLLNTEAFF. The CDR3 bases are TGTGCCAGCATGGGTCTTCTGAACACTGAAGCTTTCTTT.

This chain links TRBV10-3 with TRBJ2-7; D might be TRBD1 or TRBD2, each matching 5 bases. This CDR3 comprises 16 residues. The V gene lost 0 bases and the J gene lost 2 bases, with 14 bases spanning the gap. CDR1 and CDR2 from the germline V gene are ENHRY and SYGVKD. The CDR3 coding sequence is TGTGCCATCAGTGAGTCAGGGACCAGACGTCCCTACGAGCAGTACTTC. Translating it yields CAISESGTRRPYEQYF.

V usage is TRBV4-2 and J usage is TRBJ1-2; 9 bases align to TRBD1. Germline CDR1 and CDR2: LGHNA and YNFKEQ. The CDR3 covers 15 residues. V was pared by 4 bases and J by 7 bases, with 10 bases of the junction left unmatched. The CDR3 DNA sequence: TGTGCCAGCAGCCGCCCGGGACAGGGATTCGGTGGCTACACCTTC. Encoded protein: CASSRPGQGFGGYTF.

The rearrangement uses TRBV28 and TRBJ2-1; no clear D gene. In germline, CDR1 is MDHEN, CDR2 SYDVKM. Trimming shortened V by 6 bases and J by 5 bases, and 14 bases separated the two germline ends. This CDR3 contains 14 residues. The CDR3 sequence: CASSQVAPNNEQFF. The CDR3 region has the DNA TGTGCCAGCAGCCAGGTGGCGCCTAACAATGAGCAGTTCTTC.

This clonotype was observed a few times. Here the CDR3 reads CASSPRGGGAFHEQFF. The CDR3 region has the DNA TGTGCCAGCAGCCCCAGGGGGGGTGGGGCGTTCCATGAGCAGTTCTTC. The V call is TRBV13, the J call TRBJ2-1, with D tentatively TRBD1 or TRBD2 (7 bases each). Germline values: CDR1 PRHDT, CDR2 FYEKMQ (reference sequence). This CDR3 contains 16 residues. Trimming cost V 5 bases and J 8 bases, with 22 bases left between them.

This clonotype has at least ten counts. The V call is TRBV7-2, the J call TRBJ2-3; no firm D call. Germline V gene lookup returns CDR1 SGHTA and CDR2 FQGNSA. V shed 4 bases and J shed 5 bases, with 10 bases lying between them. CDR3 length: 13 amino acids. In DNA, the CDR3 is TGTGCCAGCAGCTCCCCAGTTCAAGATACGCAGTATTTT. Its translation is CASSSPVQDTQYF.

Many counts were recorded for this clonotype. This sequence joins TRBV7-2 and TRBJ1-6, with no clear D. CDR1 SGHTA and CDR2 FQGNSA come from the germline V gene. This CDR3 is built from 13 residues. The V and J ends lost 5 bases and 10 bases respectively, with 12 bases between them. The CDR3 loop is CASSPRPESPLHF. The CDR3 nucleotides are TGTGCCAGCAGCCCACGACCAGAGTCACCCCTCCACTTT.

With respect to this clonotype: A read error may produce the germline difference seen at one junction end. The gene calls are TRBV12-3 or TRBV12-4 and TRBJ2-4; TRBD2 matches 7 bases. The length of the CDR3 is 12 residues. The DNA of the CDR3 is TGTGCCAGCAGCTCCGGGCGGGAGACCACTTTGTTC. Translated: CASSSGRETTLF.

This chain connects TRBV7-2 to TRBJ2-7, with TRBD2 matching 11 bases. CDR1 is SGHTA and CDR2 is FQGNSA in the germline V gene. The CDR3 extends over 20 amino acids. Trimming cost V 3 bases and J 0 bases; bases outside gene matches: 16. The CDR3 coding sequence is TGTGCCAGCAGCTTCCAGTCCTCCGCTAGCGGGGGGACCAGCTCCTACGAGCAGTACTTC. Protein: CASSFQSSASGGTSSYEQYF.

This clonotype was seen at least ten times. The chain links TRBV7-2 to TRBJ1-3; D not certain. The CDR3 totals 14 residues. V dropped 1 base and J dropped 0 bases, with 4 bases sitting between them. The germline CDR1 and CDR2 sequences are SGHTA and FQGNSA. This chain's CDR3 is CASSLGLSGNTIYF. Written as DNA, the CDR3 is TGTGCCAGCAGCTTAGGGCTCTCTGGAAACACCATATATTTT.

The rearrangement joins TRBV12-3 or TRBV12-4 to TRBJ2-5; 10 nucleotides agree with TRBD2. J gave up 0 bases and V 6 bases, and 4 bases lay outside the gene matches. The CDR3 runs 15 residues. The CDR3 coding sequence is TGTGCCAGCAGAATTAGCGGGGGGTACCAAGAGACCCAGTACTTC. Translated, it gives CASRISGGYQETQYF.

The chain has TRBV29-1 and TRBJ1-1; 7 bases align to TRBD1. The V gene end was trimmed by 7 bases and the J gene end by 0 bases; junction bases not matched to a gene: 5. This CDR3 is 13 amino acids long. Germline-derived CDR1 and CDR2 are SQVTM and ANQGSEA. The CDR3 is CSARQGLNTEAFF. CDR3 sequence (DNA): TGCAGCGCTCGACAGGGATTGAACACTGAAGCTTTCTTT.

A few counts support this clonotype. The chain joins TRBV7-6 to TRBJ2-5; TRBD1 matches at 9 bases. The length of the CDR3 is 15 residues. In germline, CDR1 is SGHVS, CDR2 FNYEAQ. V shed 5 bases, J shed 5 bases, and the junction held 9 bases outside the gene matches. The DNA for the CDR3 is TGTGCCAGCAGCGCGCCGACAGGGGGGTATGAGACCCAGTACTTC. As protein: CASSAPTGGYETQYF.